The source of this T cell receptor beta chain is a study of identifying expanded T cells in peripheral blood. The repertoire was sequenced with immunoSEQ multiplex PCR; TCRdb's copy has only in-frame clones and lacks some. The sample consists of approximately 130,000 clones, 75% to 90% of them appearing once. Germline V gene lookup returns CDR1 MGHRA and CDR2 YSYEKL. V dropped 0 bases and J dropped 2 bases, with 8 bases sitting between them. The CDR3 spans 15 residues. This sequence originates from a person aged 18-70 years in good health. The chain couples TRBV4-1 to TRBJ2-1; D is unclear. Sequencing was done on a sample of blood. The CDR3 is CASSQDRSAYNEQFF. The CDR3 DNA reads TGCGCCAGCAGCCAAGATCGGAGTGCCTACAATGAGCAGTTCTTC.